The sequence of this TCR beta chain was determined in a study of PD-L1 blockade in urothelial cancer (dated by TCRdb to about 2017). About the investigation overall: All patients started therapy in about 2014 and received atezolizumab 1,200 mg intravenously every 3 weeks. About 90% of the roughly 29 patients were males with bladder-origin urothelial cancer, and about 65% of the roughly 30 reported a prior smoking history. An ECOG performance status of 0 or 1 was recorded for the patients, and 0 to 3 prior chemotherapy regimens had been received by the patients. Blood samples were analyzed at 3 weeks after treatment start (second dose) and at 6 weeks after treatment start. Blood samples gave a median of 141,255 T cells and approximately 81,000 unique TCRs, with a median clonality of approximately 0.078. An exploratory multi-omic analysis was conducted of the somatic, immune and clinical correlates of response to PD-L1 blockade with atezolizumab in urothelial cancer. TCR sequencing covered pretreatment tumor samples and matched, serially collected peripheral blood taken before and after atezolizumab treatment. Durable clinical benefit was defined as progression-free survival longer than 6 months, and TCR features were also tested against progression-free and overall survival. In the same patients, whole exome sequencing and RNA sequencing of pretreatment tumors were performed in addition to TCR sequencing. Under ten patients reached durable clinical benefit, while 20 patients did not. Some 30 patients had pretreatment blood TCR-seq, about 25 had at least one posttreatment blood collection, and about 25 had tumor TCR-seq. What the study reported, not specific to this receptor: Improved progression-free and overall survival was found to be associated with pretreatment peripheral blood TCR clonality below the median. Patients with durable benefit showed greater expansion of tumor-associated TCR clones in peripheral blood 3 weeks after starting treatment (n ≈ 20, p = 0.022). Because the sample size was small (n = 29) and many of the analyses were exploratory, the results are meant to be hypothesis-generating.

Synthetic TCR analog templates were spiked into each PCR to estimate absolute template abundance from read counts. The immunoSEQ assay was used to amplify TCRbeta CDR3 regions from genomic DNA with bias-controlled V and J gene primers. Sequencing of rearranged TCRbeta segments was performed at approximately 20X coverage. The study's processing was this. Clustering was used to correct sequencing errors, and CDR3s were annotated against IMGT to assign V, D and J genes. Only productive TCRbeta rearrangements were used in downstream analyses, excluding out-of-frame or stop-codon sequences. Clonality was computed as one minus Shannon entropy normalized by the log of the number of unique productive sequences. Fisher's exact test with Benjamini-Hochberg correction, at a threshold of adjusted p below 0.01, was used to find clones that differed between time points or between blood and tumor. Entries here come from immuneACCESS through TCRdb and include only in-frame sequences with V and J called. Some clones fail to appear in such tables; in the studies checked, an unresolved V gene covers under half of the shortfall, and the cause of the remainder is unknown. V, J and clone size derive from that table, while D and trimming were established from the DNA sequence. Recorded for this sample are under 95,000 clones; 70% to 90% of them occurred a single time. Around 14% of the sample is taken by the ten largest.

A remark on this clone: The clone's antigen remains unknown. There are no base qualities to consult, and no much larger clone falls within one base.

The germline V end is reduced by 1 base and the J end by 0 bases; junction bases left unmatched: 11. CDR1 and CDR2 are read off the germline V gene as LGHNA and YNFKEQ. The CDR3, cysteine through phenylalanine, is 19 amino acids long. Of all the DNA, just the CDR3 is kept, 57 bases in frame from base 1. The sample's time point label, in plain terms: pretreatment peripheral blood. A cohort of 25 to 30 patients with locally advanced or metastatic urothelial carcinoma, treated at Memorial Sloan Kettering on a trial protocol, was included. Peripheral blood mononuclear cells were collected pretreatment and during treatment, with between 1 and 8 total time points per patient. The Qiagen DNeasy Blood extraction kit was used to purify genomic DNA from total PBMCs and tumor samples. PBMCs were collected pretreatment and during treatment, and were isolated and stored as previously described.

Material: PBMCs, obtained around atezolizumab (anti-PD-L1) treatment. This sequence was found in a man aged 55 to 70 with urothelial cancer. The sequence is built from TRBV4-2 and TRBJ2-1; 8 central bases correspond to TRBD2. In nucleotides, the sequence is TGTGCCAGCAGCCAAGTGACTAGCGCGCTTTTAAGCTCCTACAATGAGCAGTTCTTC. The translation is CASSQVTSALLSSYNEQFF.